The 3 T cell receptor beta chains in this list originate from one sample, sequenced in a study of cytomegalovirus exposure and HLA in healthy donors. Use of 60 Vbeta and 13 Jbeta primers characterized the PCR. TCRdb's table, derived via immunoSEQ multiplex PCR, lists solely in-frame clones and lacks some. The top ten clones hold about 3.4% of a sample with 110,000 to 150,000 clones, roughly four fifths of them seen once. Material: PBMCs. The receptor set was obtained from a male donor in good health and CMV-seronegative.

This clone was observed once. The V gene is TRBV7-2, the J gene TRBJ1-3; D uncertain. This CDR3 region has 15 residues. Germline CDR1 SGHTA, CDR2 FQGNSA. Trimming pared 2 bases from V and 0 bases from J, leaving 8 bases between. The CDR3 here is CASSLKTYSGNTIYF. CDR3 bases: TGTGCCAGCAGCTTAAAGACTTACTCTGGAAACACCATATATTTT.

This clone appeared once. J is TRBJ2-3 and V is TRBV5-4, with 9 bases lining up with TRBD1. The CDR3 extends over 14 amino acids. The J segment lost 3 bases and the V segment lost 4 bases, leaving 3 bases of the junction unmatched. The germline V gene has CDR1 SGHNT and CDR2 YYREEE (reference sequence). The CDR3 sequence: CASSTGQGTDTQYF. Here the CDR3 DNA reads TGTGCCAGCAGCACAGGACAGGGGACAGATACGCAGTATTTT.

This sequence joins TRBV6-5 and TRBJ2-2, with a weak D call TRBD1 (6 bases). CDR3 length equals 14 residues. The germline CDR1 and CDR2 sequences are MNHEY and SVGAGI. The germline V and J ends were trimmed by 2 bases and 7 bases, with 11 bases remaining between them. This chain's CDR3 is CASSYTTGIGELFF. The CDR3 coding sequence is TGTGCCAGCAGTTACACCACAGGGATCGGGGAGCTGTTTTTT.